What follows are 8 T cell receptor beta chains derived from one specimen sequenced in a study of T cells after yellow fever vaccination. One entry per CDR3 protein results from TCRdb running MiXCR on the 5' RACE reads. The data show about 220,000 distinct CDR3 sequences, roughly 3.3% seen once. This sample comprised CD4+ T cells sorted from PBMCs, obtained 10 days after the yellow fever booster vaccination. Every receptor here comes from a man younger than 35 who received the YFV17D yellow fever vaccine.

To note about this clonotype: This may be a read error: a much more frequent sequence differs by one nucleotide. This rearrangement joins TRBV28 to TRBJ1-2; tentative D call: TRBD1 (6 bases). This CDR3 has 16 amino acids. Trimming took 5 bases from V and 4 from J, leaving 20 bases between them. Germline assignment: CDR1 MDHEN and CDR2 SYDVKM. This CDR3 is CASSLEQGPDRYGYTF. CDR3 nucleotides: TGTGCCAGCAGTCTGGAGCAGGGGCCGGACCGCTATGGCTACACCTTC.

The chain has TRBV19 and TRBJ2-5, with TRBD2 matching over 8 bases. The CDR3 sequence is 14 residues long. Germline assignment: CDR1 LNHDA and CDR2 SQIVND (reference sequence). Trimming took 5 bases from V and 7 from J; bases not matched to a gene: 9. CDR3 DNA sequence: TGTGCCAGTAGTGCGACGGGACTAGAGGGGACCCAGTACTTC. It specifies CASSATGLEGTQYF.

In this sample, this clonotype turned up a few times. The chain employs TRBV20-1 and TRBJ2-1; 8 nucleotides line up with TRBD2. The junction had 6 bases not matched to a gene; V was cut back by 0 bases and J by 5 bases. The CDR3 consists of 15 residues. Germline CDR1 and CDR2: DFQATT and SNEGSKA (reference sequence). Here the CDR3 reads CSARDLAGGHNEQFF. The CDR3 nucleotides read TGCAGTGCTAGAGATTTGGCGGGGGGCCACAATGAGCAGTTCTTC.

This clonotype has a count of ten or more. V usage is TRBV20-1 and J usage is TRBJ1-5; 8 nucleotides match TRBD1. With V trimmed by 3 bases and J by 5 bases, 9 bases remained unmatched. CDR3 length equals 15 residues. CDR1 DFQATT and CDR2 SNEGSKA come from the germline V gene (reference sequence). The CDR3, as DNA: TGCAGTGCTAGCCGCTGGACAGGGTTTGATCAGCCCCAGCATTTT. Translated, it gives CSASRWTGFDQPQHF.

This clonotype was observed at least ten times. This chain connects TRBV5-1 to TRBJ2-5; 10 positions match TRBD1. The CDR3 is 17 residues long. V was pared by 0 bases and J by 2 bases, with 7 bases of the junction left unmatched. Germline V CDR1 and CDR2: SGHRS, YFSETQ. This CDR3 reads CASSLATGTGVQETQYF. CDR3 coding DNA: TGCGCCAGCAGCTTGGCTACCGGGACAGGGGTGCAAGAGACCCAGTACTTC.

This clonotype was detected many times. The CDR3 loop reads CASTPTGLNTEAFF. DNA of the CDR3: TGTGCCAGCACCCCAACAGGGCTGAACACTGAAGCTTTCTTT. V is TRBV12-3 or TRBV12-4 and J is TRBJ1-1; D is perhaps TRBD1 (6 bases). The V gene lost 7 bases and the J gene lost 0 bases, with 12 bases spanning the gap. The CDR3 consists of 14 residues.

V is TRBV12-3 or TRBV12-4 and J is TRBJ2-6; D perhaps matches TRBD1 (6 bases). The ends were cut back, 0 bases at V and 1 base at J, with 19 bases in the middle. The CDR3 extends over 20 amino acids. CDR3 residues: CASSLARRGLTRSGANVLTF. The CDR3, as DNA: TGTGCCAGCAGTTTAGCGCGCAGGGGCCTTACCAGATCTGGGGCCAACGTCCTGACTTTC.

The V call is TRBV6-5, the J call TRBJ1-1; 7 nucleotides line up with TRBD1. The germline V gene has CDR1 MNHEY and CDR2 SVGAGI. The CDR3 runs to 18 residues. The V gene end was trimmed by 0 bases and the J gene end by 0 bases; junction bases not matched to a gene: 10. Here the CDR3 reads CASSYSGQNPGVNTEAFF. CDR3 sequence (DNA): TGTGCCAGCAGTTACTCGGGACAGAACCCTGGCGTGAACACTGAAGCTTTCTTT.